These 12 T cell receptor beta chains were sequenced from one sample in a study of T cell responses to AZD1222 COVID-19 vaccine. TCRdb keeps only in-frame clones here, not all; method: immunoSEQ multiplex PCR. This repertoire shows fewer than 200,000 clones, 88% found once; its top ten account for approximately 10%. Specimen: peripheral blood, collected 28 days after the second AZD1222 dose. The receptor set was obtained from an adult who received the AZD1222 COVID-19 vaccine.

CDR3 coding DNA: TGTGCCAGCAGCTTCGAGGGAGATACGCAGTATTTT. Its protein is CASSFEGDTQYF. The chain joins TRBV7-3 to TRBJ2-3, with D tentatively TRBD2 (5 bases). Germline V gene data show CDR1 as SGHTA and CDR2 as FQGTGA. The V end lost 3 bases, the J end lost 5 bases, and 6 bases lay between the germline ends. The CDR3 is 12 residues long.

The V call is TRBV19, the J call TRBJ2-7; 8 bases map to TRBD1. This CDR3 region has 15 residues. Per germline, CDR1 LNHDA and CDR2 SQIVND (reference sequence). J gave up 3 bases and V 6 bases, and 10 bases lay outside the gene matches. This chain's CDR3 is CASSPGTGPHYEQYF. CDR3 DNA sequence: TGTGCCAGTAGCCCGGGGACAGGACCACACTACGAGCAGTACTTC.

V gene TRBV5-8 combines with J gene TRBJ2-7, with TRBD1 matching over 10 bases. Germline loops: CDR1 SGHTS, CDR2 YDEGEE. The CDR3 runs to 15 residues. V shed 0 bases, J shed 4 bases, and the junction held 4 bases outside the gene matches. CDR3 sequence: CASSLGTGGSYEQYF. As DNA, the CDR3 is TGTGCCAGCAGCTTGGGGACAGGGGGTTCGTACGAGCAGTACTTC.

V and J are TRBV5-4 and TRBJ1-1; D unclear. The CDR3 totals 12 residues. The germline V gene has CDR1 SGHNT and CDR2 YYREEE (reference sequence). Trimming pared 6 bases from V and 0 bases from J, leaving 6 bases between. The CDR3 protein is CASIGVNTEAFF. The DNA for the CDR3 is TGTGCCAGCATTGGGGTGAACACTGAAGCTTTCTTT.

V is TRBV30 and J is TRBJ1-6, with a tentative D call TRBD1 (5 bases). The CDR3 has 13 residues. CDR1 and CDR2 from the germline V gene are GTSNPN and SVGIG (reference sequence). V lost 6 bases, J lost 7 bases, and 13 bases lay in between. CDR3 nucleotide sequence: TGTGCCTGTGGCTCAGGGTTAAATTCACCCCTCCACTTT. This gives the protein CACGSGLNSPLHF.

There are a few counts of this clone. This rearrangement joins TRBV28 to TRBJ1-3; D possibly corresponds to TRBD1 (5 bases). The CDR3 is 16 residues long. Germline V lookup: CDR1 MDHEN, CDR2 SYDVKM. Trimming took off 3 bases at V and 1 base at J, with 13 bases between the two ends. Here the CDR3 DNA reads TGTGCCAGCAGTTTGGACACTGGAGGATCTGGAAACACCATATATTTT. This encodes CASSLDTGGSGNTIYF.

The DNA of the CDR3 is TGTGCCAGCTCACCCTCCGGACAGGGGGCCTACGAGCAGTACTTC. Translating gives CASSPSGQGAYEQYF. V is TRBV18 and J is TRBJ2-7; 10 nucleotides match TRBD1. V lost 3 bases, J lost 2 bases, and 4 bases stayed unmatched. This CDR3 region has 15 residues. Germline V CDR1 and CDR2: KGHSH, LQKENI.

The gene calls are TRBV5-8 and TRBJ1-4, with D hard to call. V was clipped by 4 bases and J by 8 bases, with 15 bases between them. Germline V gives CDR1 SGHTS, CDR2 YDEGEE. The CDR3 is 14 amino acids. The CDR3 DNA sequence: TGTGCCAGCAGCCTGGTCATGGTAGGGGAAAAACTGTTTTTT. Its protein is CASSLVMVGEKLFF.

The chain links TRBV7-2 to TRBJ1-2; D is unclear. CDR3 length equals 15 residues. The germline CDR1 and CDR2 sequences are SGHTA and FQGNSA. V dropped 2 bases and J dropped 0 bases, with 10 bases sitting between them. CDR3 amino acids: CASSLLVGTNYGYTF. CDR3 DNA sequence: TGTGCCAGCAGCTTACTAGTAGGGACTAACTATGGCTACACCTTC.

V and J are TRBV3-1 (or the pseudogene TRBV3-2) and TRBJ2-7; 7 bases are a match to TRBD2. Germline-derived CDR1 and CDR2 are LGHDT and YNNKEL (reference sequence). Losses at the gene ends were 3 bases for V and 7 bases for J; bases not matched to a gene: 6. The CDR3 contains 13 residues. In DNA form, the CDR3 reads TGTGCCAGCAGCCATCCCGGCGGGGGAGAGCAGTACTTC. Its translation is CASSHPGGGEQYF.

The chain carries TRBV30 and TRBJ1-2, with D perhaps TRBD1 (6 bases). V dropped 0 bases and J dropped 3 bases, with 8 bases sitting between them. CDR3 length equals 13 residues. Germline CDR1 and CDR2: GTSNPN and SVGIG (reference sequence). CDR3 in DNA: TGTGCCTGGAGTGTGGCAGGGGACTATGGCTACACCTTC. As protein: CAWSVAGDYGYTF. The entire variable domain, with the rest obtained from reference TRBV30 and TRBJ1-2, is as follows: SQTIHQWPATLVQPVGSPLSLECTVEGTSNPNLYWYRQAAGRGLQLLFYSVGIGQISSEVPQNLSASRPQDRQFILSSKKLLLSDSGFYLCAWSVAGDYGYTFGSGTRLTVV.

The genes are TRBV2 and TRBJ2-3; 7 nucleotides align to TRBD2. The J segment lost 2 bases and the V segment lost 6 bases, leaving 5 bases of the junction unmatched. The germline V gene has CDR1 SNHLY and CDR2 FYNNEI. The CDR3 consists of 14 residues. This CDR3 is CASSYLADTDTQYF. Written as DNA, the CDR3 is TGTGCCAGCAGCTACCTAGCGGACACAGATACGCAGTATTTT.